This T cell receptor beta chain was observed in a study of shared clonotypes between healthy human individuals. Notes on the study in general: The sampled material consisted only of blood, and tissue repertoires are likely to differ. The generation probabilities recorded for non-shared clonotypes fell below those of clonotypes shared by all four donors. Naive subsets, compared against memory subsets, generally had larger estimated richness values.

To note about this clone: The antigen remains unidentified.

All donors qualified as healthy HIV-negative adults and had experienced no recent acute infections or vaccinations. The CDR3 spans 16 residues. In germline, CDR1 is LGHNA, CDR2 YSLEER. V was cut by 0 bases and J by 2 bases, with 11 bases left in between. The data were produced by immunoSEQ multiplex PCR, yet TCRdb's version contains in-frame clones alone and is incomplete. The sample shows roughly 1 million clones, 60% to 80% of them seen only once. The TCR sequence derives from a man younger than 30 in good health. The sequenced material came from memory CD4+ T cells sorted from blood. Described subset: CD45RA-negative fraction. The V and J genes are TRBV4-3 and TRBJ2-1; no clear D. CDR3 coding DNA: TGCGCCAGCAGCCAAGATTTCGACCCTGCCTACAATGAGCAGTTCTTC. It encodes CASSQDFDPAYNEQFF.